The 16 T cell receptor beta chains given below trace back to one sample, sequenced in a study of CD8+ T cells in alopecia areata. Treatment reported: oral pan-JAK inhibitor, 5-10 mg twice daily. Investigators isolated RNA and reverse transcribed it into cDNA to act as the sequencing template. Clones were read by immunoSEQ multiplex PCR, and TCRdb kept only the in-frame ones, dropping some. The table records around 150,000 clones, approximately 60% of them present only once. This sample comprised CD4+ T cells sorted from blood, obtained at week 24, from a patient treated with tofacitinib. Every receptor here comes from a human donor with alopecia areata.

The chain links TRBV5-1 to TRBJ2-5, with TRBD2 identical over 9 bases. Germline loops: CDR1 SGHRS, CDR2 YFSETQ. V lost 4 bases and J lost 5; bases outside the gene matches: 9. The CDR3 is 15 residues long. CDR3 DNA: TGCGCCAGCAGCGGAGCGGGGGGTATGGAGGAGACCCAGTACTTC. This encodes CASSGAGGMEETQYF.

Worth noting for this clone: The sample contains more than one DNA sequence encoding this CDR3. The rearrangement joins TRBV6-5 to TRBJ1-1, with D unresolved. Germline assignment: CDR1 MNHEY and CDR2 SVGAGI. V was clipped by 3 bases and J by 1 base, with 6 bases between them. The CDR3 contains 13 residues. The chain's CDR3 is CASSYGPNTEAFF. In DNA form, the CDR3 reads TGTGCCAGCAGTTATGGGCCGAACACTGAAGCTTTCTTT.

The V call is TRBV9, the J call TRBJ1-2, with D tentatively TRBD1 (5 bases). Trimming took 4 bases from V and 3 from J, leaving 13 bases between them. Germline CDR1 and CDR2: SGDLS and YYNGEE. This CDR3 comprises 14 residues. DNA for the CDR3: TGTGCCAGCAGCCCCACGACGGGGGACTATGGCTACACCTTC. Its translation: CASSPTTGDYGYTF. The full variable domain, with the rest looked up from reference TRBV9 and TRBJ1-2, is DSGVTQTPKHLITATGQRVTLRCSPRSGDLSVYWYQQSLDQGLQFLIQYYNGEERAKGNILERFSAQQFPDLHSELNLSSLELGDSALYFCASSPTTGDYGYTFGSGTRLTVV.

The chain is built from TRBV29-1 and TRBJ1-1; 10 bases align to TRBD1. The CDR3 has 13 residues. Per the germline V gene, CDR1 is SQVTM and CDR2 is ANQGSEA. V was clipped by 7 bases and J by 6 bases; unmatched bases: 8. The CDR3 DNA reads as TGCAGCGGCGAGGACAGGGGGTCCCCTGAAGCTTTCTTT. Translated, it gives CSGEDRGSPEAFF.

This chain uses TRBV30 with TRBJ1-6, with 9 bases aligning to TRBD1. The CDR3 extends over 15 amino acids. Germline CDR1 is GTSNPN and CDR2 is SVGIG (reference sequence). The V gene end was trimmed by 1 base and the J gene end by 10 bases; junction bases not matched to a gene: 8. CDR3 in amino acids: CAWSGYGQGRSPLHF. In DNA, the CDR3 is TGTGCCTGGAGTGGATACGGACAGGGGCGGTCACCCCTCCACTTT. Full variable domain (rest looked up from reference TRBV30 and TRBJ1-6): SQTIHQWPATLVQPVGSPLSLECTVEGTSNPNLYWYRQAAGRGLQLLFYSVGIGQISSEVPQNLSASRPQDRQFILSSKKLLLSDSGFYLCAWSGYGQGRSPLHFGNGTRLTVT.

The chain has TRBV7-9 and TRBJ2-3; no clear D gene. Per the germline V gene, CDR1 is SEHNR and CDR2 is FQNEAQ (reference sequence). This CDR3 spans 15 amino acids. V was shortened by 1 base and J by 2 bases, with 10 bases between the two germline ends. The CDR3 nucleotides are TGTGCCAGCAGCTTAGTCGCAGGAGACACAGATACGCAGTATTTT. Translation gives CASSLVAGDTDTQYF. Using reference TRBV7-9 and TRBJ2-3 for the parts outside the CDR3, the full variable domain is DTGVSQNPRHKITKRGQNVTFRCDPISEHNRLYWYRQTLGQGPEFLTYFQNEAQLEKSRLLSDRFSAERPKGSFSTLEIQRTEQGDSAMYLCASSLVAGDTDTQYFGPGTRLTVL.

This rearrangement joins TRBV29-1 to TRBJ1-2, with D possibly matching TRBD1 (6 bases). The CDR3 extends over 14 amino acids. V lost 7 bases, J lost 2 bases, and 17 bases lay in between. Per germline, CDR1 SQVTM and CDR2 ANQGSEA. DNA for the CDR3: TGCAGCGGGACAGCCCTTCTGGAAAACTATGGCTACACCTTC. Translating it yields CSGTALLENYGYTF.

This chain joins TRBV7-8 and TRBJ1-6; 7 nucleotides line up with TRBD1. This CDR3 comprises 16 residues. CDR1 SGHVS and CDR2 FQNEAQ come from the germline V gene. Trimming removed 2 bases from V and 3 bases from J; junction bases left unmatched: 4. The CDR3 region is CASSLMGTVYNSPLHF. For the CDR3, the DNA is TGTGCCAGCAGCTTAATGGGGACAGTCTATAATTCACCCCTCCACTTT.

The chain uses TRBV29-1 and TRBJ1-5, with D maybe TRBD1 (5 bases). This CDR3 is 14 amino acids long. Per the germline V gene, CDR1 is SQVTM and CDR2 is ANQGSEA. V lost 5 bases and J lost 10, with 21 bases in between. The CDR3 spells CSVTEQVAGYPQHF. CDR3 nucleotides: TGCAGCGTTACAGAACAGGTAGCAGGTTATCCCCAGCATTTT.

This clone was counted a single time. The chain joins TRBV27 to TRBJ1-3; TRBD1 aligns across 9 bases. In germline, CDR1 is MNHEY, CDR2 SMNVEV (reference sequence). This CDR3 comprises 14 residues. V dropped 5 bases and J dropped 3; count of bases not matched to a gene: 2. The CDR3 protein is CASSRTGVGNTIYF. The CDR3 DNA reads as TGTGCCAGCAGTCGGACAGGGGTTGGAAACACCATATATTTT.

This rearrangement joins TRBV29-1 to TRBJ1-2; D call uncertain. The CDR3 covers 14 residues. The germline V gene encodes CDR1 SQVTM and CDR2 ANQGSEA. Trimming took off 4 bases at V and 3 bases at J, with 15 bases between the two ends. CDR3: CSVVAPGRDYGYTF. The CDR3 DNA reads as TGCAGCGTTGTTGCCCCAGGAAGGGACTATGGCTACACCTTC. Complete variable domain (other parts from reference TRBV29-1 and TRBJ1-2): SAVISQKPSRDICQRGTSLTIQCQVDSQVTMMFWYRQQPGQSLTLIATANQGSEATYESGFVIDKFPISRPNLTFSTLTVSNMSPEDSSIYLCSVVAPGRDYGYTFGSGTRLTVV.

The CDR3 DNA sequence: TGTGCCAGCTCACCGAGTGACGTTAGTGAAAAACTGTTTTTT. Translated, it gives CASSPSDVSEKLFF. The chain uses TRBV18 and TRBJ1-4; D gene unclear. There are 14 residues in the CDR3. From germline, CDR1 is KGHSH and CDR2 LQKENI. V lost 3 bases and J lost 7, with 12 bases in between.

V gene TRBV27 combines with J gene TRBJ1-1; 7 nucleotides match TRBD1. V shed 8 bases, J shed 0 bases, and the junction held 6 bases outside the gene matches. The germline gives CDR1 MNHEY, CDR2 SMNVEV (reference sequence). The CDR3 consists of 14 residues. The CDR3 DNA reads TGTGCCAGCGACCGGACAGGTCTGAACACTGAAGCTTTCTTT. This encodes CASDRTGLNTEAFF.

V usage is TRBV29-1 and J usage is TRBJ1-2; D might be TRBD1 (5 bases). Trimming removed 5 bases from V and 7 bases from J, with 11 bases in between. This CDR3 is 11 amino acids long. Germline CDR1 and CDR2: SQVTM and ANQGSEA. The CDR3 DNA sequence: TGCAGCGTTCTTTTCGGGGGTGGCTACACCTTC. Residues: CSVLFGGGYTF.

V gene TRBV29-1 combines with J gene TRBJ2-3; D may be TRBD1 or TRBD2 (6 bases each). Germline V gives CDR1 SQVTM, CDR2 ANQGSEA. The germline V and J ends were trimmed by 8 bases and 0 bases, with 27 bases remaining between them. The CDR3 is 18 residues long. The CDR3 sequence: CSTDSLRGTPPSTDTQYF. The CDR3 coding sequence is TGCAGCACGGACAGTTTGCGGGGAACCCCTCCTAGCACAGATACGCAGTATTTT.

This rearrangement joins TRBV9 to TRBJ2-1; no definite D call. Germline V gene lookup returns CDR1 SGDLS and CDR2 YYNGEE. V lost 0 bases and J lost 0, with 10 bases in between. The CDR3 covers 16 residues. The CDR3 reads CASSVVSDPSYNEQFF. CDR3 bases: TGTGCCAGCAGCGTAGTATCTGATCCCTCCTACAATGAGCAGTTCTTC.